What follows are 9 T cell receptor beta chains derived from one specimen sequenced in a study of blood T cell repertoires in COVID-19. Method: immunoSEQ multiplex PCR; TCRdb's copy keeps in-frame clones and lacks some. The profile shows 310,000 or so clones, approximately 83% of them singletons. Sequencing was done on a sample of peripheral blood. Every receptor here comes from a woman younger than 45 who had recovered from COVID-19.

The chain links TRBV7-9 to TRBJ1-2; D gene unclear. This CDR3 is 15 amino acids long. The V end was cut by 1 base, the J end by 4 bases, with 13 bases between. CDR1 is SEHNR, CDR2 FQNEAQ, per germline (reference sequence). This CDR3 reads CASSLGEGFVYGYTF. The CDR3 nucleotides are TGTGCCAGCAGCTTAGGGGAGGGTTTCGTCTATGGCTACACCTTC.

This chain uses TRBV18 with TRBJ2-7; weak D call: TRBD2 (6 bases). V was trimmed by 2 bases and J by 5 bases, leaving 16 bases between them. There are 15 residues in the CDR3. Germline CDR1 and CDR2: KGHSH and LQKENI. The CDR3 reads CASSPSGREAHEQYF. The CDR3 region has the DNA TGTGCCAGCTCACCATCGGGAAGGGAGGCCCACGAGCAGTACTTC.

This chain uses TRBV11-2 with TRBJ1-5; no definite D call. The germline gives CDR1 SGHAT, CDR2 FQNNGV. There are 15 residues in the CDR3. V was trimmed by 0 bases and J by 6 bases, leaving 12 bases between them. CDR3 sequence (DNA): TGTGCCAGCAGCTTAGATGGCCCCCCCACTCAGCCCCAGCATTTT. This sequence encodes CASSLDGPPTQPQHF.

Only one count was recorded for this clone. The chain links TRBV4-1 to TRBJ1-2; the D gene is possibly TRBD1 (5 bases). Per germline, CDR1 MGHRA and CDR2 YSYEKL. V was clipped by 4 bases and J by 0 bases, with 15 bases between them. This CDR3 is built from 16 residues. In nucleotides, the CDR3 is TGCGCCAGCAGCCCACAGGAAGGTACTCCTAACTATGGCTACACCTTC. Its translation is CASSPQEGTPNYGYTF.

The genes are TRBV28 and TRBJ2-7, with a tentative D call TRBD2 (7 bases). The germline CDR1 and CDR2 sequences are MDHEN and SYDVKM. The CDR3 length is 15 residues. V was cut by 8 bases and J by 5 bases, with 22 bases left in between. The CDR3 region is CASSNRGGGTDEQYF. For the CDR3, the DNA is TGTGCCAGCTCAAACCGAGGGGGAGGGACGGACGAGCAGTACTTC.

This chain joins TRBV28 and TRBJ2-2, with no clear D. Trimming removed 4 bases at V and 3 bases at J, with 9 bases between. From germline, CDR1 is MDHEN and CDR2 SYDVKM. CDR3 length: 14 amino acids. CDR3 in amino acids: CASSSPRDTGELFF. The CDR3 DNA reads TGTGCCAGCAGTTCCCCTAGAGACACCGGGGAGCTGTTTTTT. The whole variable domain, filled in from reference TRBV28 and TRBJ2-2, reads DVKVTQSSRYLVKRTGEKVFLECVQDMDHENMFWYRQDPGLGLRLIYFSYDVKMKEKGDIPEGYSVSREKKERFSLILESASTNQTSMYLCASSSPRDTGELFFGEGSRLTVL.

The V gene is TRBV18, the J gene TRBJ1-5; D not certain. This CDR3 comprises 15 residues. The germline V and J ends were trimmed by 2 bases and 9 bases, with 17 bases remaining between them. Germline V gene sequence: CDR1 KGHSH, CDR2 LQKENI. The CDR3 bases are TGTGCCAGCTCACCAGCCCTAACTAACGGTGCGCCCCAGCATTTT. Its protein product is CASSPALTNGAPQHF.

This clone was found once. The chain links TRBV7-9 to TRBJ1-1; D not certain. Germline V CDR1 and CDR2: SEHNR, FQNEAQ (reference sequence). CDR3 length: 12 amino acids. V shed 3 bases and J shed 5 bases, with 7 bases lying between them. The CDR3, as DNA: TGTGCCAGCAGCTTTAGCGATACTGAAGCTTTCTTT. Translating gives CASSFSDTEAFF.

The DNA for the CDR3 is TGTGCCAGCAGCTTAGCGTCAGCGGGAGCCCTAGGGACCGGGGAGCTGTTTTTT. Its translation is CASSLASAGALGTGELFF. The chain joins TRBV7-2 to TRBJ2-2; 8 nucleotides line up with TRBD2. The germline V gene has CDR1 SGHTA and CDR2 FQGNSA. The CDR3 totals 18 residues. The V and J ends lost 0 bases and 5 bases, in that order; junction bases with no gene match: 11.